These T cell receptor beta chains were read from a single sample in a study of blood T cells in healthy people across ages. TCRdb passed the 5' RACE reads through MiXCR, listing each CDR3 protein once. The sample holds 550,000 to 800,000 distinct CDR3 sequences, less than 40% seen once. The source material was blood. Receptors originate from a woman of 80 years or more in good health. Both conserved end residues are part of each CDR3. A D gene is named only where the DNA matches it firmly. Clone size is shown for a subset of rows, as once, few, many or a class of expanded clone.

v_call	j_call	d_call	clone_size	cdr3_nt	cdr3_aa
TRBV27	TRBJ2-1	TRBD2	once	TGTGCCAGCAATCTAGCGGGGGGGCCCAATGAGCAGTTCTTC	CASNLAGGPNEQFF
TRBV7-2	TRBJ2-1	.	many	TGTGCCAGCAGACCACCGGGCGGGGCCACCTACAATGAGCAGTTCTTC	CASRPPGGATYNEQFF
TRBV20-1	TRBJ2-5	TRBD2	many	TGCAGTGCTAGAGATGGACTAGCGGGCAGAGAAGAGACCCAGTACTTC	CSARDGLAGREETQYF
TRBV7-2	TRBJ2-1	TRBD1	.	TGTGCCAGCAGCGAACGGGACAGGGCCTACAATGAGCAGTTCTTC	CASSERDRAYNEQFF
TRBV20-1	TRBJ2-1	TRBD2	many	TGCAGTGCTAGTCGTAGCGGGGGGGTCAATGAGCAGTTCTTC	CSASRSGGVNEQFF
TRBV5-5	TRBJ2-7	.	many	TGTGCCAGCAGCTTTCGGGCCAGCACCTACGAGCAGTACTTC	CASSFRASTYEQYF
TRBV18	TRBJ2-7	.	many	TGTGCCAGCTCACCAGGGGGGCAGTACGAGCAGTACTTC	CASSPGGQYEQYF
TRBV20-1	TRBJ2-7	TRBD1	many	TGCAGTGCTAGGCTACAGGGGTCTCAGTACTTC	CSARLQGSQYF
TRBV7-8	TRBJ1-2	.	many	TGTGCCAGCAGCCCCAGCCGGAGGGGACCTTTAGGCTACACCTTC	CASSPSRRGPLGYTF
TRBV20-1	TRBJ1-2	.	once	TGCAGTGCTGGAATGGGGGCTTCGTTCTATGGCTACACCTTC	CSAGMGASFYGYTF
TRBV20-1	TRBJ2-1	TRBD2	once	TGCAGTGCCACGGGGGGGAGGGAAACTAACAATGAGCAGTTCTTC	CSATGGRETNNEQFF
TRBV20-1	TRBJ1-1	.	.	TGCAGTGTTTTTGGGAACACTGAAGCTTTCTTT	CSVFGNTEAFF
TRBV7-2	TRBJ1-1	TRBD1	few	TGTGCCAGCAACGGACAGGGAATGGTTGGCACTGAAGCTTTCTTT	CASNGQGMVGTEAFF